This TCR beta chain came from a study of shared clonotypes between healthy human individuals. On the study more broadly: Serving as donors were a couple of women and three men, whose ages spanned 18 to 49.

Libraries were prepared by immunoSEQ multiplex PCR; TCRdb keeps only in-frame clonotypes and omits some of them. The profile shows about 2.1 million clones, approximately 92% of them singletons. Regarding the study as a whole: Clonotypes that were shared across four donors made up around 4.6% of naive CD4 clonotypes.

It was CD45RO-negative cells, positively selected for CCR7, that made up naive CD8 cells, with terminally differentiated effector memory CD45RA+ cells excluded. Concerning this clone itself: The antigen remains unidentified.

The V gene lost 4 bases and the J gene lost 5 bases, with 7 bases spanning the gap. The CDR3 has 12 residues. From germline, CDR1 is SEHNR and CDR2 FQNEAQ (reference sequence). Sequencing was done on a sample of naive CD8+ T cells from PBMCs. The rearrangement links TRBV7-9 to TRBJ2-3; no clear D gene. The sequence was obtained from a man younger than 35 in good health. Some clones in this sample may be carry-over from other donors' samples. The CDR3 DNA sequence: TGTGCCAGCAGCTACGGTGAAGATACGCAGTATTTT. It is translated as CASSYGEDTQYF.